The 7 T cell receptor beta chains below come from one sample, sequenced in a study of blood T cell repertoires in COVID-19 (dated by TCRdb to about 2020). To prepare the library, the immunoSEQ multiplex PCR assay was applied. This is the immuneACCESS table as TCRdb keeps it, with only in-frame sequences that have V and J called. A part of the clones is gone; compared with another copy, unresolved V genes explain less than half, and the rest is unexplained. This sample lists 300,000 to 400,000 clones; around 87% were detected once. The ten top clones hold roughly 4% of the sample. Specimen: peripheral blood. These receptors all stem from a woman aged 45 to 65 with active or convalescent COVID-19.

As concerns this clone: The sample holds other DNA sequences that translate to the same CDR3. J is TRBJ1-2 and V is TRBV5-1; D is ambiguous. CDR3 size: 14 residues. V lost 0 bases, J lost 3 bases, and 9 bases lay in between. Germline V gene lookup returns CDR1 SGHRS and CDR2 YFSETQ. CDR3 residues: CASSLAEGDYGYTF. The CDR3 bases are TGCGCCAGCAGCTTGGCCGAGGGAGACTATGGCTACACCTTC. The variable domain in full, completed from reference TRBV5-1 and TRBJ1-2, reads KAGVTQTPRYLIKTRGQQVTLSCSPISGHRSVSWYQQTPGQGLQFLFEYFSETQRNKGNFPGRFSGRQFSNSRSEMNVSTLELGDSALYLCASSLAEGDYGYTFGSGTRLTVV.

J is TRBJ1-5 and V is TRBV30, with TRBD1 as a possible D gene (6 bases). Trimming took off 5 bases at V and 2 bases at J, with 13 bases between the two ends. CDR3 length: 14 amino acids. Per the germline V gene, CDR1 is GTSNPN and CDR2 is SVGIG (reference sequence). The CDR3 DNA reads TGTGCCTGGCAACAGGGACAAGGCAATCAGCCCCAGCATTTT. It translates to CAWQQGQGNQPQHF.

This chain joins TRBV7-8 and TRBJ2-7; the match to TRBD2 covers 12 bases. The CDR3 runs 16 residues. V lost 4 bases, J lost 3 bases, and 7 bases stayed unmatched. Germline CDR1 SGHVS, CDR2 FQNEAQ. CDR3 region: CASSSGLAGLGYEQYF. The CDR3 DNA reads as TGTGCCAGCAGCTCAGGACTAGCGGGGTTGGGCTACGAGCAGTACTTC.

This chain joins TRBV5-1 and TRBJ2-3, with 10 bases identical to TRBD2. This CDR3 has 20 residues. CDR1 is SGHRS and CDR2 is YFSETQ in the germline V gene. V shed 2 bases and J 0 bases; nucleotides not matched to a gene: 15. This chain's CDR3 is CASSLMGTASGRSSTDTQYF. The DNA of the CDR3 is TGCGCCAGCAGCTTAATGGGTACTGCTAGCGGGAGATCTAGCACAGATACGCAGTATTTT.

The V and J genes are TRBV7-2 and TRBJ1-2; TRBD1 might be the D (6 bases). V lost 4 bases to trimming and J lost 8 bases, with 23 bases between them. Germline V gene data show CDR1 as SGHTA and CDR2 as FQGNSA. CDR3 size: 16 residues. The CDR3 DNA follows: TGTGCCAGCAGCTCCCGCGGGGGGGCGGGAGGTAGCGGCTACACCTTC. Amino acid sequence: CASSSRGGAGGSGYTF.

The chain combines TRBV28 with TRBJ2-2; 7 bases map to TRBD2. The CDR3 loop spans 15 amino acids. Germline CDR1 reads MDHEN; CDR2 reads SYDVKM. With 6 bases clipped from V and 3 bases from J, the junction kept 7 bases outside the gene matches. This chain's CDR3 is CASSRGTIDTGELFF. The CDR3 nucleotides are TGTGCCAGCAGCAGAGGGACTATTGACACCGGGGAGCTGTTTTTT.

This clone appeared once. The rearrangement links TRBV24-1 to TRBJ2-5, with D uncertain. V was cut by 7 bases and J by 2 bases, with 10 bases left in between. Germline-derived CDR1 and CDR2 are KGHDR and SFDVKD. The CDR3 totals 13 residues. CDR3 protein: CATRSAVQETQYF. CDR3 bases: TGTGCCACCAGATCCGCGGTACAAGAGACCCAGTACTTC.